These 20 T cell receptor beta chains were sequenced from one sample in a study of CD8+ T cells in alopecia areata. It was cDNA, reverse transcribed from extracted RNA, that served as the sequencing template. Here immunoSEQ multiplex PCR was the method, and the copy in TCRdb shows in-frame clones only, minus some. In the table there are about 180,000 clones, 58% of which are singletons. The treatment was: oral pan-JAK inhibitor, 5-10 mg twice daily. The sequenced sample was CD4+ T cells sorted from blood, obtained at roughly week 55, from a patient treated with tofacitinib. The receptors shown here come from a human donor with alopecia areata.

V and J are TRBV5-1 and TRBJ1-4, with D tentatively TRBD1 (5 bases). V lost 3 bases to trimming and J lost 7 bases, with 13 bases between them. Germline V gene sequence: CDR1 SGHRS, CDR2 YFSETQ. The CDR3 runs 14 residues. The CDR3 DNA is TGCGCCAGCAGCTCATCTAAGCAGGGTGAAAAACTGTTTTTT. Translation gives CASSSSKQGEKLFF. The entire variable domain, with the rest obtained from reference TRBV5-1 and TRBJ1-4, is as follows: KAGVTQTPRYLIKTRGQQVTLSCSPISGHRSVSWYQQTPGQGLQFLFEYFSETQRNKGNFPGRFSGRQFSNSRSEMNVSTLELGDSALYLCASSSSKQGEKLFFGSGTQLSVL.

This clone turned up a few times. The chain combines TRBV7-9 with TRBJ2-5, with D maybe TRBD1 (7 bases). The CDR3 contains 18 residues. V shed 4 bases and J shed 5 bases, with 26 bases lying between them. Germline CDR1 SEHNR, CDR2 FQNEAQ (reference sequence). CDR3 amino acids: CASSSSYVTGRSQETQYF. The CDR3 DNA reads TGTGCCAGCAGCTCCAGCTACGTGACAGGGAGGTCTCAGGAGACCCAGTACTTC.

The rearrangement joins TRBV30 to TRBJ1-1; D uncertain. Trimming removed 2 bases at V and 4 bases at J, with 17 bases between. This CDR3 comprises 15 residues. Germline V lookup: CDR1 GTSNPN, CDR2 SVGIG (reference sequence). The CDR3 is CAWSPRSGPSTEAFF. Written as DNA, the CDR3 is TGTGCCTGGAGTCCCCGGTCCGGTCCGAGCACTGAAGCTTTCTTT.

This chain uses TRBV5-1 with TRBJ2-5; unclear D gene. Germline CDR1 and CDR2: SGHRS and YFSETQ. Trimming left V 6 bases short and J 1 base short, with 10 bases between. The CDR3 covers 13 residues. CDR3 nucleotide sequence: TGCGCCAGCAATCCGGGCATCCAAGAGACCCAGTACTTC. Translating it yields CASNPGIQETQYF.

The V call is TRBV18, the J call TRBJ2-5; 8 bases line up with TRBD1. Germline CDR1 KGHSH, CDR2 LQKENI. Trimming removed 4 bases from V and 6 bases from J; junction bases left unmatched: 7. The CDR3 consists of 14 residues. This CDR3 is CASSLPTGEKTQYF. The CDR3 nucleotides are TGTGCCAGCTCACTCCCGACAGGGGAAAAGACCCAGTACTTC.

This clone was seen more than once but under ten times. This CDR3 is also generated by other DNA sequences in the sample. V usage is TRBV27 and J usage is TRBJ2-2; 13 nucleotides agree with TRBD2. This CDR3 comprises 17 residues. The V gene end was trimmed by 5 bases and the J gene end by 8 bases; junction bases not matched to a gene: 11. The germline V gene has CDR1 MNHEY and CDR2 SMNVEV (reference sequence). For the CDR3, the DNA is TGTGCCAGCAGTCCCACACTAGCGGGGGGGCGCAGGGGGGAGCTGTTTTTT. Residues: CASSPTLAGGRRGELFF.

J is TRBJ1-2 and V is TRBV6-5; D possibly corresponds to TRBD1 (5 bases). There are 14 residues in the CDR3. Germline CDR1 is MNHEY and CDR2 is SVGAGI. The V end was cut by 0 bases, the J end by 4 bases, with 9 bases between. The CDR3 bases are TGTGCCAGCAGTTACTCGATCAGGGCCTATGGCTACACCTTC. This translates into CASSYSIRAYGYTF.

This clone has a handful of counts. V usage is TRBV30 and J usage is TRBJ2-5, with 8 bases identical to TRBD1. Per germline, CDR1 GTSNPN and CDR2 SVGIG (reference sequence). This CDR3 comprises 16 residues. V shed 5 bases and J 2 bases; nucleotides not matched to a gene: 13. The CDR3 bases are TGTGCCTGGCGCTACTCGGGACAGGTCTATCAAGAGACCCAGTACTTC. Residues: CAWRYSGQVYQETQYF.

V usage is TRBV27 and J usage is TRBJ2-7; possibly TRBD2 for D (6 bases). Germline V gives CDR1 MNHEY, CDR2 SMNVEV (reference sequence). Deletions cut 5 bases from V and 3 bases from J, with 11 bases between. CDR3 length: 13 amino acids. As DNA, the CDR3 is TGTGCCAGCAGTCGGGACTTATTCTACGAGCAGTACTTC. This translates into CASSRDLFYEQYF.

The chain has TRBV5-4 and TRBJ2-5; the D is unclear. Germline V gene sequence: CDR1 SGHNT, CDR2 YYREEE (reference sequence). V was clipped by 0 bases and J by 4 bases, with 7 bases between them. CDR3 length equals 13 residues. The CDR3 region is CASSLELVETQYF. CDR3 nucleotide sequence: TGTGCCAGCAGCTTGGAGTTAGTAGAGACCCAGTACTTC.

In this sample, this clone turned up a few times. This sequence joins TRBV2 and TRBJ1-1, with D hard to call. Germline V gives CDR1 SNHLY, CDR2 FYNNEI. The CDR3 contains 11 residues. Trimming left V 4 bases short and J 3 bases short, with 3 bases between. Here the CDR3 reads CASSGDTEAFF. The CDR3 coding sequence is TGTGCCAGCAGTGGGGACACTGAAGCTTTCTTT. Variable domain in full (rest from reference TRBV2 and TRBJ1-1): EPEVTQTPSHQVTQMGQEVILRCVPISNHLYFYWYRQILGQKVEFLVSFYNNEISEKSEIFDDQFSVERPDGSNFTLKIRSTKLEDSAMYFCASSGDTEAFFGQGTRLTVV.

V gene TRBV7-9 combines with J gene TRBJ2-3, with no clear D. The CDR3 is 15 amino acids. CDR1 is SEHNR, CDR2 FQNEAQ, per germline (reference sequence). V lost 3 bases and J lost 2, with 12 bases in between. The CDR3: CASSFRGTDTDTQYF. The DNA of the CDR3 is TGTGCCAGCAGCTTTCGAGGAACCGACACAGATACGCAGTATTTT.

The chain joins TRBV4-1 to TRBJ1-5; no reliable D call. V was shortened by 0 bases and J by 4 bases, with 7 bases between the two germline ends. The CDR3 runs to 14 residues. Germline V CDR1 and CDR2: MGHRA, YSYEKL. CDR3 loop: CASSQDTRNQPQHF. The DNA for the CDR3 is TGCGCCAGCAGCCAAGATACCAGAAATCAGCCCCAGCATTTT.

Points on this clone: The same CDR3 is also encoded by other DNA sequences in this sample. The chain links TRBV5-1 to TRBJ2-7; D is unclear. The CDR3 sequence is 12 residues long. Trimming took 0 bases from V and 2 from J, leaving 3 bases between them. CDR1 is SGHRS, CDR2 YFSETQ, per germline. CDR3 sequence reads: CASSLGAYEQYF. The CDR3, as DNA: TGCGCCAGCAGCTTGGGGGCCTACGAGCAGTACTTC.

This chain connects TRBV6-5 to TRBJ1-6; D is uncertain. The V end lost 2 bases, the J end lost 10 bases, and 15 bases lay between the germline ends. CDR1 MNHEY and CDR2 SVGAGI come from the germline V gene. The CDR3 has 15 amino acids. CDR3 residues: CASSYDIPGKSPLHF. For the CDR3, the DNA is TGTGCCAGCAGTTACGATATTCCGGGGAAATCACCCCTCCACTTT.

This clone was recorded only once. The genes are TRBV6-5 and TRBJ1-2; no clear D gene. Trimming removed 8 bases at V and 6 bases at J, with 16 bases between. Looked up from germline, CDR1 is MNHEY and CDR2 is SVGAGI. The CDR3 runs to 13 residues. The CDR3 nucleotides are TGTGCCAGCCGCGGAGCAGTGGTGAATGGCTACACCTTC. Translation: CASRGAVVNGYTF.

CDR3 DNA: TGCAGCTCCTGGGGCGCCGGACAGGCAAACTATGGCTACACCTTC. This encodes CSSWGAGQANYGYTF. V gene TRBV29-1 combines with J gene TRBJ1-2; 7 bases fit TRBD1. The CDR3 runs to 15 residues. CDR1 and CDR2 (germline): SQVTM, ANQGSEA. V trimming: 8 bases; J trimming: 2 bases; junction bases outside the gene matches: 14.

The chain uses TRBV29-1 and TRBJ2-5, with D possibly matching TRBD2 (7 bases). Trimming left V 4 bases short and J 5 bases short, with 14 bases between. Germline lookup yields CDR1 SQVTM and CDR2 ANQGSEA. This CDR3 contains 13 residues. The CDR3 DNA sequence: TGCAGCGTTGGTTCGGGGGGCAGGGAGACCCAGTACTTC. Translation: CSVGSGGRETQYF.

The CDR3 DNA follows: TGTGCCAGTAGTACACCCGGGAGAACAGATACGCAGTATTTT. Its protein is CASSTPGRTDTQYF. The V gene is TRBV19, the J gene TRBJ2-3, with D possibly TRBD2 on 6 matching bases. V lost 4 bases and J 3 bases, leaving 11 bases between the germline ends. Germline CDR1 reads LNHDA; CDR2 reads SQIVND (reference sequence). The CDR3 runs to 14 residues.

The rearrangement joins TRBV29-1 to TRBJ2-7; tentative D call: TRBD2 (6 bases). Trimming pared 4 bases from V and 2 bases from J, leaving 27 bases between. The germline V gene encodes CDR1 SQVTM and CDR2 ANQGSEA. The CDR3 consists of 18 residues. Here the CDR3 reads CSVVAGGTYGFFAYEQYF. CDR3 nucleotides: TGCAGCGTTGTTGCTGGTGGGACTTACGGATTTTTTGCCTACGAGCAGTACTTC.